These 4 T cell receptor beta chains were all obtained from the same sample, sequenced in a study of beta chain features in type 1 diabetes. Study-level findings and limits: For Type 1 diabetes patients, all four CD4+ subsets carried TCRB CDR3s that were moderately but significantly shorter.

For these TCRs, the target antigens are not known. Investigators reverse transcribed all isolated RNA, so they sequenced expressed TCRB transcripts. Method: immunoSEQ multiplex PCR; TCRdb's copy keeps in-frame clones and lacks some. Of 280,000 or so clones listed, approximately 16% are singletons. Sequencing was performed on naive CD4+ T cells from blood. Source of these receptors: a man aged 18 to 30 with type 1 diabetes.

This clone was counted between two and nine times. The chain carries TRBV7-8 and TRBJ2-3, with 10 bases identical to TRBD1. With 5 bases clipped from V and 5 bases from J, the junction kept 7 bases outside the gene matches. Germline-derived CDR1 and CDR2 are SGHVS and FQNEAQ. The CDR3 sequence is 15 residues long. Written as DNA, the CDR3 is TGTGCCAGCAGCCTTAGACAGGGGGCGCGAGATACGCAGTATTTT. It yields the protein CASSLRQGARDTQYF. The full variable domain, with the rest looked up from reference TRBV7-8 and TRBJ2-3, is GAGVSQSPRYKVAKRGQDVALRCDPISGHVSLFWYQQALGQGPEFLTYFQNEAQLDKSGLPSDRFFAERPEGSVSTLKIQRTQQEDSAVYLCASSLRQGARDTQYFGPGTRLTVL.

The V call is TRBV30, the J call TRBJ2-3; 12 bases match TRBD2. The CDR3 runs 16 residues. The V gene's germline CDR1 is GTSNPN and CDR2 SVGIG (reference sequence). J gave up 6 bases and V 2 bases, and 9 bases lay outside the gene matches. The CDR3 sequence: CAWSRGLAGGPDTQYF. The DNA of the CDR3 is TGTGCCTGGAGTCGTGGGCTAGCGGGGGGGCCGGATACGCAGTATTTT.

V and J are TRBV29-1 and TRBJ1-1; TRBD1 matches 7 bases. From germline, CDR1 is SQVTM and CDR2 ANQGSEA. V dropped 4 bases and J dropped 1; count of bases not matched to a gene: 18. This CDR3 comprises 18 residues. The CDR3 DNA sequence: TGCAGCGTTGGCGAAAGAGGTGGACAGGTAGTACGGAACACTGAAGCTTTCTTT. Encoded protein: CSVGERGGQVVRNTEAFF.

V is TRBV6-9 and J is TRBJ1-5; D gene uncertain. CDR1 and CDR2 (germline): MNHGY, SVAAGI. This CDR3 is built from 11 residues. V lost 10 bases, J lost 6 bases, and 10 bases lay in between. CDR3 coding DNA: TGTGCCACTGTCTCTGTTCAGCCCCAGCATTTT. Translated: CATVSVQPQHF.